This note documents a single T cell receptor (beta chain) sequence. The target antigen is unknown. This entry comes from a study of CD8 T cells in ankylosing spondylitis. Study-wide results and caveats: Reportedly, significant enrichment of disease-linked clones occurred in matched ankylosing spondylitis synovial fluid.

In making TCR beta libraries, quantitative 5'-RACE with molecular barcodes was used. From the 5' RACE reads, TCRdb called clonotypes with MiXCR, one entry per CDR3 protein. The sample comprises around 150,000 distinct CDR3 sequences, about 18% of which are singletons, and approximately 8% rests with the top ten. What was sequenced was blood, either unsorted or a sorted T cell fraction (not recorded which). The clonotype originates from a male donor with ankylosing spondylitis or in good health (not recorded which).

For the CDR3, the DNA is TGTGCCAGCAGCCGGCGATTAGCAGACTACACCGGGGAGCTGTTTTTT. Amino acid sequence: CASSRRLADYTGELFF. This rearrangement joins TRBV7-2 to TRBJ2-2; D is uncertain. Per the germline V gene, CDR1 is SGHTA and CDR2 is FQGNSA. V was cut by 5 bases and J by 3 bases, with 16 bases left in between. This CDR3 has 16 residues.